A single sample gave rise to the 13 T cell receptor beta chains below, sequenced in a study of OX40 agonist ivuxolimab in advanced cancers. Repertoires were generated with immunoSEQ multiplex PCR, while TCRdb's copy carries only in-frame clones and drops some. The data show 75,000 to 90,000 clones, with about 93% seen just once and around 1.1% held by the top ten. The material sequenced was CD4+ or CD8+ T cells sorted from blood, taken in a trial of the OX40 agonist ivuxolimab. The source is an adult with an advanced solid tumor such as melanoma, head and neck, liver or kidney cancer.

The chain couples TRBV6-6 to TRBJ1-1; unclear D gene. With 6 bases removed from V and 1 base from J, the gap between germline ends came to 15 bases. The germline V gene has CDR1 MNHNY and CDR2 SVGAGI (reference sequence). The CDR3 extends over 15 amino acids. The CDR3 region has the DNA TGTGCCAGCAGCTTTATCGTAAAATCGAACACTGAAGCTTTCTTT. Translated: CASSFIVKSNTEAFF.

J is TRBJ2-7 and V is TRBV4-1, with 8 bases aligning to TRBD2. With 1 base clipped from V and 0 bases from J, the junction kept 5 bases outside the gene matches. Germline-derived CDR1 and CDR2 are MGHRA and YSYEKL. The CDR3 consists of 16 residues. The CDR3 region is CASSQGTGTSSYEQYF. The CDR3 DNA reads as TGCGCCAGCAGCCAAGGTACCGGGACTAGCTCCTACGAGCAGTACTTC.

The chain uses TRBV5-1 and TRBJ1-6; D is uncertain. Germline V CDR1 and CDR2: SGHRS, YFSETQ. The CDR3 runs 14 residues. Trimming removed 0 bases at V and 6 bases at J, with 7 bases between. Written as DNA, the CDR3 is TGCGCCAGCAGCTTGGGGGCTCTTAATTCACCCCTCCACTTT. Translation: CASSLGALNSPLHF.

DNA of the CDR3: TGTGCCAGCAGTTTATTCGCAACCGGGGCCAAAAACATTCAGTACTTC. Amino acid sequence: CASSLFATGAKNIQYF. The chain uses TRBV28 and TRBJ2-4; no clear D. The CDR3 is 16 amino acids. V dropped 1 base and J dropped 1 base, with 11 bases sitting between them. The V gene's germline CDR1 is MDHEN and CDR2 SYDVKM.

The gene calls are TRBV5-8 and TRBJ1-5, with 9 bases identical to TRBD1. V shed 4 bases, J shed 4 bases, and the junction held 9 bases outside the gene matches. The CDR3 covers 16 residues. Germline V lookup: CDR1 SGHTS, CDR2 YDEGEE. The CDR3: CASSGPGQGGNQPQHF. In nucleotides, the CDR3 is TGTGCCAGCAGCGGCCCGGGACAGGGAGGGAATCAGCCCCAGCATTTT.

The chain uses TRBV21-1 and TRBJ2-7; TRBD2, the table's D call, lacks a check against the DNA. TRBV21-1 constitutes a pseudogene. This CDR3 is built from 13 residues. The CDR3, as DNA: TGTGCCAGCAGCAACCTTCGTCCCTACGAGCAGTACTTC. This encodes CASSNLRPYEQYF.

This chain connects TRBV30 to TRBJ1-3; D not resolved. This CDR3 comprises 12 residues. Trimming stripped 8 bases from V and 1 base from J, with 9 bases between. Germline V gene data show CDR1 as GTSNPN and CDR2 as SVGIG (reference sequence). As DNA, the CDR3 is TGTGCCCGTGGGGTATCTGGAAACACCATATATTTT. This translates into CARGVSGNTIYF.

For the CDR3, the DNA is TGTGCCAGCAGTGAGAGGGGGCCCTCCTACAATGAGCAGTTCTTC. It encodes CASSERGPSYNEQFF. This rearrangement joins TRBV2 to TRBJ2-1; 7 nucleotides agree with TRBD1. The CDR3 covers 15 residues. Trimming at V came to 3 bases and at J to 0 bases, leaving 2 bases not matched to a gene. The germline CDR1 and CDR2 sequences are SNHLY and FYNNEI.

The chain links TRBV15 to TRBJ1-3; D possibly corresponds to TRBD1 (6 bases). The CDR3 totals 18 residues. The germline V gene has CDR1 LNHNV and CDR2 YYDKDF (reference sequence). V dropped 1 base and J dropped 4 bases, with 20 bases sitting between them. CDR3: CATSRVPPLGAGGNTIYF. The CDR3 bases are TGTGCCACCAGCAGAGTCCCTCCGCTGGGGGCGGGGGGAAACACCATATATTTT.

The chain has TRBV4-1 and TRBJ2-7; tentatively, D is TRBD2 (5 bases). The V and J ends lost 0 bases and 2 bases respectively, with 23 bases between them. CDR1 MGHRA and CDR2 YSYEKL come from the germline V gene. The CDR3 is made up of 19 amino acids. CDR3: CASSQEYGQRPGVTYEQYF. CDR3 sequence (DNA): TGCGCCAGCAGCCAAGAATACGGCCAGCGGCCAGGCGTAACCTACGAGCAGTACTTC.

The chain employs TRBV28 and TRBJ1-2, with unresolved D. The CDR3 is 13 residues long. Looked up from germline, CDR1 is MDHEN and CDR2 is SYDVKM. Trimming stripped 3 bases from V and 8 bases from J, with 13 bases between. The CDR3 here is CASSLEEKGGYTF. The CDR3 bases are TGTGCCAGCAGTTTGGAGGAAAAAGGAGGCTACACCTTC.

The V call is TRBV28, the J call TRBJ2-2; possible D gene TRBD1, 8 bases. CDR3 length equals 13 residues. Per the germline V gene, CDR1 is MDHEN and CDR2 is SYDVKM. Trimming removed 8 bases at V and 5 bases at J, with 12 bases between. The CDR3 region has the DNA TGTGCCAGCGGACAGGGAGGGACCGGGGAGCTGTTTTTT. Translated, it gives CASGQGGTGELFF.

The V gene is TRBV11-2, the J gene TRBJ1-1; no reliable D call. Germline V lookup: CDR1 SGHAT, CDR2 FQNNGV. V was cut by 2 bases and J by 2 bases, with 9 bases left in between. This CDR3 region has 14 residues. This chain's CDR3 is CASSLPPTNTEAFF. The CDR3 DNA follows: TGTGCCAGCAGCTTACCCCCCACCAACACTGAAGCTTTCTTT.